This T cell receptor (beta chain) was observed in a study of cytomegalovirus exposure and HLA in healthy donors (dated by TCRdb to 2016 to 2017). With respect to the entire study: According to an earlier analysis of a few hundred of the donors, about 179 million T cells yielded approximately 120 million unique TCR beta sequences and 276 Gb of sequence data. Donor age, sex, ethnicity and CMV serostatus were compiled together with the repertoire data. An earlier analysis of fewer than 750 of the donors used high-throughput TCR beta sequencing to judge whether each TCR beta V gene segment behaved as functional or pseudogenic. Besides the first cohort of under 700 subjects, a separate validation cohort made up of some 110 different subjects was used. The aim of the study was to test whether cataloging public T cell receptors could identify signatures of past pathogen exposure. The study combined high-throughput TCR immunosequencing, statistical association of individual TCRs with disease status, and machine learning to predict cytomegalovirus infection status. About five DR-DQ haplotypes were treated as single units for association and clustering because of strong linkage in the cohort. Among a few hundred genotyped donors of the cohort, an average of approximately 240,000 unique TCR beta nucleotide sequences were sequenced per donor, about a sixth of them non-productive. The number of donors typed differed by locus, with 629-630 for A, B, C, DRB1 and DQB1, 522 for DQA1, over 600 for DPA1, and under 490 for DPB1. HLA typing covered class I and class II loci at four-digit resolution. In a later genetic analysis, genome-wide SNP genotypes for about three fifths of the 666 donors were used, and that subset was treated as a discovery cohort. Every repertoire in the discovery cohort had been generated on one and the same sequencing platform. Of the roughly 400 genotyped donors, approximately 83% fell in the genetic ancestry cluster associated with self-reported Caucasian donors. A later analysis re-analyzed previously published TCR beta repertoires from approximately 670 donors and added high-resolution HLA genotyping to study TCR occurrence patterns. The study profiled the T cell repertoires of some 610 subjects by immunosequencing and related them to cytomegalovirus serostatus. Rather than drawing on any new phenotypic data, the later analysis identified candidate immune exposures from TCR beta sequences and the way those sequences occurred across donors. Around 300 gigabases of sequencing data and 78 million or so unique TCR sequences were included in an early release covering over 600 HLA-typed donors. Findings and caveats that apply to the study as a whole: Some IMGT-functional V segments, including TRBV6-2 and TRBV6-3, could not be distinguished by the 87-base-pair reads and were therefore excluded. A cluster of highly shared sequence variants was judged likely to represent a technical artifact of the sequencing pipeline. Correlated functional status among segregating V segments might be attributable to linkage disequilibrium, but an unknown experimental factor could not be ruled out. According to a later genetic analysis, donors in an Asian-associated ancestry cluster had fewer N-insertions in productive TCRs than the approximately 650-donor mean. An association between a missense DCLRE1C variant and V-gene and J-gene trimming of TCR beta chains was found in a later genetic analysis and replicated in an independent cohort. Seventeen rarely observed V segments, including chromosome 9 orphons, were excluded from the earlier analysis of just under 600 of the donors because counts were too low. The classifier was reported to diagnose cytomegalovirus status with high specificity and sensitivity in both the original cohort and the validation cohort. In a later analysis, the rate of TCR association differed among HLA loci, with DRB1 alleles having the most associated TCRs and HLA-C alleles having the fewest. Most TCR sequences were observed very rarely across donors, whereas some public TCRs were present in many individuals. At a false discovery rate of 0.05, a later analysis linked 16,951 TCR beta sequences to specific HLA alleles. Because HLA typing was missing for some donors at each locus, association tests included only the typed subset. A few of the identified cytomegalovirus-associated TCR beta chains were confirmed in vitro to be specific for cytomegalovirus antigens. In a later analysis, HLA-associated TCR beta chains showed more clonal expansion and lower generation probabilities than non-associated chains that were equally common. Broadly in line with IMGT annotations, most TCR beta V segments showed up in productive rearrangements about 87% or about 30% of the time in an earlier analysis of a few hundred of the donors. When HLA alleles, especially DR and DQ, strongly co-occurred, TCR associations were difficult to assign to individual alleles. Several of the top co-occurrence clusters appeared to be linked to parvovirus B19, influenza, CMV and Epstein-Barr virus, according to a later analysis. Immune exposure information for the cohort was limited to CMV serostatus. Most CMV-associated TCR beta chains appeared to be HLA-restricted in a later analysis, and the HLA associations seemed to be driven largely by CMV exposure. In the study, 164 TCR beta chains were listed as associated with cytomegalovirus. The authors suggested that the approach could potentially be generalized to other disease states and immunological phenotypes. A further reported finding was that TCR beta sequences accurately predicted the HLA-A and HLA-B alleles for most subjects in the first cohort. Roughly uniform sequencing depth across donors was assumed in presence/absence analyses, although this assumption may not hold. Only TCR beta chains were sequenced in this cohort, and the absence of alpha or paired-chain data limited detectable features.

As to this clone: Its recognized antigen is unknown. Its ends do not fully match the called genes, so a read error is possible. The sample contains more than one DNA sequence encoding this CDR3.

Libraries were prepared through the immunoSEQ multiplex PCR assay. A mixture of 60 forward primers for TCR Vbeta segments and 13 reverse primers for TCR Jbeta segments was used in the multiplex PCR. The CDR3 region of rearranged TCR beta genes was amplified from genomic DNA with a multiplex PCR assay. The Illumina HiSeq System was used to sequence the amplified TCR beta libraries as 87-base-pair reads. As for the authors' bioinformatics: A later analysis tallied some 79 million unique TCR beta chains across the 666 repertoires, and approximately 11 million of those chains were shared by two or more donors. To remove PCR and sequencing errors, raw reads were error-corrected and collapsed into unique sequences using a nearest-neighbor algorithm that merged closely related sequences. Alignment of CDR3 sequences to IMGT reference sequences was used to assign V, D and J gene segments. For a sequence to be retained, at least a six-nucleotide match to both a V gene segment and a J gene segment was required. Rearrangements were classified as productive when the CDR3 lacked stop codons and remained in frame with V and J, and all other rearrangements were classified as non-productive. Following IMGT convention, CDR3 was defined as the stretch from the second conserved V-encoded cysteine up to the conserved J-encoded phenylalanine. In an earlier analysis of just under 600 of the donors, sequences lacking an unambiguous match to a single V gene segment were excluded. An earlier analysis of several hundred of the donors called V segments functional above 56.7% productive rearrangements and segregating when the between-donor standard deviation exceeded 5%. A statistical classification framework was built for diagnosing cytomegalovirus status from the catalog of TCR beta chain sequences. In a later analysis, TCR nucleotide sequences were compared against IMGT/GENE-DB human TR gene sequences so that V and J genes could be assigned. A later analysis assigned CDR3 sequences and most-parsimonious VDJ recombination scenarios with the TCRdist pipeline. In a later analysis, every TCR beta chain was defined by the combination of its CDR3 amino acid sequence and its V-gene family, and reads without a unique V-gene family were dropped. As a way to deal with suspected cross-contamination and a sequencing artifact, a later analysis dropped 450 to 600 nucleotide sequences that were highly shared and had low generation probability. A later analysis calculated a clonal expansion index for each public chain from normalized within-repertoire ranks of inferred template counts. A later analysis computed generation probabilities with a VDJ recombination model fitted to out-of-frame rearrangements, and checked the results against IGoR. A later analysis scored TCR-TCR, TCR-HLA and TCR-CMV co-occurrence with hypergeometric tests, applying a repertoire-size bias correction to TCR pairs. A later analysis estimated false discovery rates by permuting HLA or CMV assignments 20 times. In a later analysis, co-occurring TCRs were grouped using DBSCAN, and TCRdist sequence similarity was added for clustering within HLA-allele-positive subsets. Repertoires with fewer than 30,000 or more than 120,000 public chains, plus five repertoires with anomalous nucleotide sharing, were excluded from co-occurrence clustering. Imported from immuneACCESS, the table was reduced by TCRdb to in-frame sequences with V and J called. These copies leave out some clones; in studies compared against another copy, an unresolved V gene accounts for under half, and the cause of the remainder is not known. That table furnishes V, J and clone size, whereas the DNA furnished D and trimming. Within this sample are about 200,000 clones, with around 76% of them counted one time only. Clones ranked in the top ten supply under 0.8% of the sample.

The CDR3 numbers 15 residues from cysteine through phenylalanine. Only the CDR3 region is kept as DNA, spanning 45 bases read in frame from base 1. The germline V gene (reference sequence) supplies CDR1 PRHDT and CDR2 FYEKMQ. The cohort comprised approximately 700 healthy bone marrow donors. Cohort members were all nominally healthy when sampled, although unrecorded immune exposures were likely present. The donor tested CMV seronegative and was one of the 352 seronegative cohort members. A peripheral blood sample was collected from each donor, and TCR beta sequencing was performed on peripheral blood mononuclear cells. Genomic DNA extraction from the blood cell samples was performed with the Qiagen DNeasy Blood Extraction Kit.

The chain is assembled from TRBV13 and TRBJ2-7; TRBD1 is possibly the D segment (6 matching bases). Sample: PBMCs. This sequence originates from a man aged 18 to 30 in good health and CMV-seronegative. The CDR3 protein sequence reads: CASSWGQGKTYEQYF. The bases read TGCGCCAGCAGCTGGGGGCAGGGGAAGACCTACGAGCAGTACTTC.